These 8 T cell receptor beta chains share one sample of origin, sequenced in a study of shared clonotypes between healthy human individuals (dated by TCRdb to 2019 to 2021). Library generation was performed with the immunoSEQ multiplex PCR assay. TCRdb took over this immuneACCESS table, retaining in-frame rearrangements with V and J assigned. Such tables are incomplete; in checked studies, under half of the missing clones stem from an unresolved V gene, and the remainder is unexplained. The sample records about 2.3 million clones, more than 85% of which are singletons. Under 0.45% of the sample rests with the top ten. Sequenced: naive CD4+ T cells from PBMCs. Explained via the paper, the cell subset or site label denotes: CD45RA+ positively selected. These receptors were collected from a man aged 18 to 29 in good health. Some clones in this sample may be carry-over from other donors' samples.

The V and J genes are TRBV5-1 and TRBJ2-1; TRBD2 matches at 9 bases. J lost 4 bases, V lost 1 base, and 6 bases had no gene match. Looked up from germline, CDR1 is SGHRS and CDR2 is YFSETQ. The CDR3 is 16 amino acids. In nucleotides, the CDR3 is TGCGCCAGCAGCTTGACAGCGGGAGGCCATTACAATGAGCAGTTCTTC. Protein product: CASSLTAGGHYNEQFF.

The chain employs TRBV5-1 and TRBJ2-7, with 9 bases matching TRBD2. Germline V gene data show CDR1 as SGHRS and CDR2 as YFSETQ. J lost 7 bases, V lost 5 bases, and 13 bases had no gene match. This CDR3 is built from 15 residues. Here the CDR3 reads CASSSLAGRPREQYF. The CDR3 bases are TGCGCCAGCAGTTCGCTAGCGGGAAGACCTCGGGAGCAGTACTTC.

V is TRBV11-3 and J is TRBJ2-2; D unclear. The CDR3 totals 15 residues. V was cut by 5 bases and J by 4 bases, with 14 bases left in between. Germline CDR1 reads SGHNT; CDR2 reads YENEEA. The CDR3 region has the DNA TGTGCCAGCAGCCGACCTGGGTACCCCACCGGGGAGCTGTTTTTT. Its protein product is CASSRPGYPTGELFF.

The V and J genes are TRBV10-3 and TRBJ2-5; D assignment may be TRBD1 or TRBD2 (6 bases each). The V gene's germline CDR1 is ENHRY and CDR2 SYGVKD. The V and J ends lost 5 bases and 2 bases respectively, with 12 bases between them. This CDR3 comprises 14 residues. The CDR3 region is CAISFTGAQETQYF. CDR3 DNA sequence: TGTGCCATCAGTTTTACGGGGGCACAAGAGACCCAGTACTTC.

This clone occurred a few times. This specimen includes other DNA sequences encoding the same CDR3. V and J are TRBV6-5 and TRBJ2-5; D not resolved. V shed 0 bases and J shed 4 bases, with 3 bases lying between them. There are 12 residues in the CDR3. The germline V gene has CDR1 MNHEY and CDR2 SVGAGI. The CDR3 protein is CASSYSRETQYF. The CDR3 DNA follows: TGTGCCAGCAGTTACTCGAGAGAGACCCAGTACTTC.

A few counts support this clone. The genes are TRBV5-4 and TRBJ1-1; the D is unclear. The ends were cut back, 3 bases at V and 5 bases at J, with 17 bases in the middle. Germline CDR1 and CDR2: SGHNT and YYREEE (reference sequence). CDR3 length: 15 residues. The CDR3 DNA is TGTGCCAGCAGCTCCCCCATAAGTGGGCGAACTGAAGCTTTCTTT. Translating gives CASSSPISGRTEAFF.

The count of this clone is one. This chain joins TRBV7-3 and TRBJ2-1; the match to TRBD2 covers 11 bases. CDR1 SGHTA and CDR2 FQGTGA come from the germline V gene. The length of the CDR3 is 19 residues. V shed 5 bases and J 0 bases; nucleotides not matched to a gene: 12. This chain's CDR3 is CASSRSHSGRGSSYNEQFF. CDR3 sequence (DNA): TGTGCCAGCAGCCGTTCCCATAGCGGGAGGGGGAGCTCCTACAATGAGCAGTTCTTC.

CDR3 DNA sequence: TGTGCCAGCAGCTTGTTCAGCAATGAGCAGTTCTTC. Its translation: CASSLFSNEQFF. The J gene is TRBJ2-1, the V gene TRBV5-4, with no clear D. The CDR3 has 12 amino acids. Per the germline V gene, CDR1 is SGHNT and CDR2 is YYREEE (reference sequence). Trimming cost V 1 base and J 6 bases, with 5 bases left between them.